This T cell receptor beta chain was recovered during a study of vaccination and CD4 T cells after COVID-19. Cultured CD4+ T cell DNA was sequenced using the Oncomine TCR Beta short-read assay. Researchers extracted genomic DNA from CD4+ T cells that had been cultured. TCRdb ran MiXCR on the PCR reads and lists one entry per CDR3 protein. The table includes roughly 9,300 distinct CDR3 sequences, approximately 25% detected once. Specified treatment: roughly 10-day PBMC culture with coronavirus spike peptide pools or control peptides (ViraFEST assay). V was shortened by 4 bases and J by 5 bases, with 9 bases between the two germline ends. CDR1 is ENHRY and CDR2 is SYGVKD in the germline V gene. This CDR3 has 12 amino acids. In regard to this clonotype: The antigen remains undetermined.

Whole-study results and caveats: Spike mono-reactivity was evident in 304 of the 307 vaccine-specific clones derived from convalescent patients. Median SARS-CoV-2-reactive clonotype numbers went from about 20 to 38; this increase was not significant.

The sequenced sample was CD4+ T cells from blood, cultured in vitro, obtained before SARS-CoV-2 vaccination. This chain joins TRBV10-3 and TRBJ2-7; D gene ambiguous. This TCR came from a human donor who received a COVID-19 vaccine. CDR3 region: CAISASRDEQYF. The DNA for the CDR3 is TGTGCCATCAGTGCCAGCCGGGACGAGCAGTACTTC.